This T cell receptor beta chain was sequenced for a study of T cell repertoires in cytomegalovirus infection. Overall study context: Public signatures in TCR beta pointed to CMV infection and matching HLA type. General observations from the study: Using cumulative public TCR beta family frequency, the authors identified those who carried CMV together with the relevant HLA. The ex vivo response showed dominance by HLA-C-restricted CMV-specific TCR beta clonotypes.

TCRdb re-called the reads through MiXCR, storing one row per CDR3 protein. This repertoire shows some 350,000 distinct CDR3 sequences, around 18% found once; its top ten account for about 10%. About this clonotype itself: What it recognizes is unknown. Relative to the germline gene, one junction end is altered; a read error may explain this.

Germline CDR1 is KGHSH and CDR2 is LQKENI. The CDR3 has 18 residues. This receptor was identified in a human donor in good health (CMV status not recorded). Some clones in this sample may be carry-over from other donors' samples. The chain joins TRBV18 to TRBJ2-7; 9 bases line up with TRBD2. Material for sequencing was PBMCs. The CDR3 coding sequence is TGTGCCAGCTCACCTCGAGGGGCTAGCGGGACCAGCTCCTACGAGCAGCACTTC. This sequence encodes CASSPRGASGTSSYEQHF.